The next 10 T cell receptor beta chains were all read from a single sample in a study of early T cells in non-severe SARS-CoV-2 infection. A single record per CDR3 protein comes from TCRdb applying MiXCR to the 5' RACE reads. This repertoire shows tens of thousands of distinct CDR3 sequences, under 15% found once; its top ten account for about 2.5%. The specimen was whole blood, collected at baseline. These receptors were obtained from an adult who was a healthcare worker with PCR-confirmed SARS-CoV-2 infection or an uninfected control (not recorded which).

This clonotype appeared a few times. The chain uses TRBV4-3 and TRBJ2-4; 7 nucleotides match TRBD2. Germline V gene sequence: CDR1 LGHNA, CDR2 YSLEER. V lost 0 bases to trimming and J lost 3 bases; unmatched junction nucleotides: 2. The CDR3 has 15 amino acids. CDR3 in amino acids: CASSQDTGGKNIQYF. The CDR3 DNA is TGCGCCAGCAGCCAAGATACGGGGGGCAAAAACATTCAGTACTTC.

The V call is TRBV6-2 or TRBV6-3, the J call TRBJ1-2, with TRBD1 matching 7 bases. Germline values: CDR1 MNHEY, CDR2 SVGEGT. CDR3 length: 15 residues. V shed 6 bases, J shed 6 bases, and the junction held 13 bases outside the gene matches. This CDR3 reads CASSKTGKYMNGYTF. The CDR3 DNA reads as TGTGCCAGCAGCAAGACAGGGAAGTATATGAATGGCTACACCTTC.

There are many counts of this clonotype. The gene calls are TRBV28 and TRBJ2-7; tentative D call: TRBD1 (6 bases). CDR3 length: 13 residues. V was shortened by 6 bases and J by 3 bases, with 12 bases between the two germline ends. Germline assignment: CDR1 MDHEN and CDR2 SYDVKM. The CDR3 loop reads CASRTDRSYEQYF. The CDR3 nucleotides read TGTGCCAGCAGGACCGACAGGAGCTACGAGCAGTACTTC.

The V and J genes are TRBV24-1 and TRBJ2-2; 8 bases match TRBD1. Trimming cost V 10 bases and J 2 bases; bases outside gene matches: 8. Germline CDR1 KGHDR, CDR2 SFDVKD. The CDR3 consists of 15 residues. The CDR3 region is CATGDRGLNTGELFF. The CDR3 DNA follows: TGTGCCACTGGCGACAGGGGACTTAACACCGGGGAGCTGTTTTTT.

The chain couples TRBV7-8 to TRBJ2-1; 8 bases fit TRBD1. This CDR3 region has 14 residues. The V gene's germline CDR1 is SGHVS and CDR2 FQNEAQ. Unmatched junction bases numbered 10, after V lost 5 bases and J lost 10 bases. CDR3 sequence (DNA): TGTGCCAGCAGCCCGAAGACAGGGGCGTGGGAGCAGTTCTTC. It encodes CASSPKTGAWEQFF.

This clonotype was seen a few times. The V gene is TRBV18, the J gene TRBJ1-1; D call uncertain. V lost 4 bases to trimming and J lost 5 bases, with 5 bases between them. This CDR3 is built from 11 residues. From germline, CDR1 is KGHSH and CDR2 LQKENI. The CDR3 DNA reads as TGTGCCAGCTCACGTAAGACTGAAGCTTTCTTT. Translated, it gives CASSRKTEAFF.

This clonotype has just a few counts. The V gene is TRBV18, the J gene TRBJ2-7, with D possibly TRBD1 on 5 matching bases. Trimming stripped 1 base from V and 4 bases from J, with 8 bases between. The germline V gene has CDR1 KGHSH and CDR2 LQKENI. The length of the CDR3 is 13 residues. CDR3 sequence: CASSPRQGYEQYF. CDR3 in DNA: TGTGCCAGCTCACCACGGCAGGGATACGAGCAGTACTTC.

The V gene is TRBV24-1, the J gene TRBJ2-5, with D perhaps matching TRBD2 (6 bases). CDR3 size: 14 residues. Germline V gives CDR1 KGHDR, CDR2 SFDVKD. Trimming took 4 bases from V and 3 from J, leaving 11 bases between them. CDR3 protein: CATSDPRTKETQYF. CDR3 in DNA: TGTGCCACCAGTGACCCGCGGACTAAAGAGACCCAGTACTTC.

This chain connects TRBV7-2 to TRBJ1-5, with D unresolved. CDR1 is SGHTA and CDR2 is FQGNSA in the germline V gene. CDR3 length: 14 residues. The V gene lost 0 bases and the J gene lost 2 bases, with 5 bases spanning the gap. CDR3 in amino acids: CASSLALRNQPQHF. The CDR3 DNA reads TGTGCCAGCAGCTTAGCGCTCCGCAATCAGCCCCAGCATTTT. Full variable domain (missing parts from reference TRBV7-2 and TRBJ1-5): GAGVSQSPSNKVTEKGKDVELRCDPISGHTALYWYRQSLGQGLEFLIYFQGNSAPDKSGLPSDRFSAERTGGSVSTLTIQRTQQEDSAVYLCASSLALRNQPQHFGDGTRLSIL.

Only a few counts were recorded for this clonotype. CDR3 residues: CASSLNSGKNIQYF. The CDR3, as DNA: TGTGCCAGCAGCTTAAATTCCGGGAAAAACATTCAGTACTTC. The chain is built from TRBV11-2 and TRBJ2-4, with D unresolved. Trimming cost V 2 bases and J 4 bases, with 9 bases left between them. The germline CDR1 and CDR2 sequences are SGHAT and FQNNGV. This CDR3 is 14 amino acids long.